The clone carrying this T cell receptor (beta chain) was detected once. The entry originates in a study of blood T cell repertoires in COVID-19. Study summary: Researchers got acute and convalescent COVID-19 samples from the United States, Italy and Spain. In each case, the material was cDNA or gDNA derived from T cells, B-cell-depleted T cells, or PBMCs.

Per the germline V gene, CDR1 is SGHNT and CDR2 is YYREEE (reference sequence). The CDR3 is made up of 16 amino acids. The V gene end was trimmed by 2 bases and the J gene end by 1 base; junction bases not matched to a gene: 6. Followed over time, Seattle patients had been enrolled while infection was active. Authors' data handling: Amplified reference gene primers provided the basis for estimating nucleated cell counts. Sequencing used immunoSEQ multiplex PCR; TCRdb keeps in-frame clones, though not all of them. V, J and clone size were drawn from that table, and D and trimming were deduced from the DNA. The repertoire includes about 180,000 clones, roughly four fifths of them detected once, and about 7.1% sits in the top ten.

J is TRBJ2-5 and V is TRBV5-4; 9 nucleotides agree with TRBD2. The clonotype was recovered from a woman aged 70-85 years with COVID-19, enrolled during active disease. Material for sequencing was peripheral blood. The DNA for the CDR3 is TGTGCCAGCAGCTTTAGGACTAGCGCACGCCAAGAGACCCAGTACTTC. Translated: CASSFRTSARQETQYF.